The clone carrying this T cell receptor (beta chain) was recorded many times. Its specificity is unknown. This sample was included in a study of breast tumors, draining lymph nodes, adjacent tissues. Whole-study results and caveats: Tumor TCR diversity was below lymph nodes but above nontumor tissue. Tumor T cell lymph node origin was a supported hypothesis, not proven. The data were judged consistent with most tumor T cells coming from lymph node and expanding in tumor.

TCRdb re-called the multiplex PCR reads with MiXCR, one entry per CDR3 protein. The sample lists approximately 170,000 distinct CDR3 sequences, 33% occurring once. Samples came from axillary lymph nodes draining the breast cancer. This sequence was found in a female donor with breast cancer. Some clones in this sample may be carry-over from other donors' samples. Source material: axillary lymph node tissue.

The CDR3 nucleotides are TGTGCCAGCAGCTTAGCAGAGGGGGGAGTGCCTTCCCAGCATTTT. It codes for CASSLAEGGVPSQHF. This chain connects TRBV7-9 to TRBJ1-5, with D possibly TRBD1 on 6 matching bases. The CDR3 extends over 15 amino acids. Germline V CDR1 and CDR2: SEHNR, FQNEAQ (reference sequence). Trimming took 0 bases from V and 11 from J, leaving 17 bases between them.